Given below is one T cell receptor (beta chain) in context. This clone's antigen is unknown. Nothing much larger sits one base from this clone, and base qualities are not available. These data come from a study of shared clonotypes between healthy human individuals (dated by TCRdb to the early 2020s). Regarding the research as a whole: A few men and a couple of women, aged 18 to 49 years, made up the cohort. For each donor, CD4 naive and CD4 memory were each given three plates, CD8 naive was given two plates, and CD8 memory was given one plate. The study deeply sequenced blood TCR repertoires of about 5 healthy adults to estimate repertoire size and the extent of clonotype sharing between individuals. To increase sequencing depth and limit assay-specific biases, different laboratories used diverse techniques to prepare libraries and sequence TCR repertoires. Between about 0.9 and 10 billion PBMCs per donor were obtained by leukapheresis.

CD8 naive samples were CD45RO-negative cells positively selected for CCR7, giving a CD45RA+CCR7+ population that excluded TemRA cells. The donors were healthy, HIV-negative adults who had no recently reported acute infections or vaccinations. All donors were Caucasian adults living in Nashville, Tennessee, USA. Blood was collected by leukapheresis, and PBMCs were isolated by Ficoll-Histopaque density gradient centrifugation and then cryopreserved in liquid nitrogen vapor phase. Purity and quantity of every magnetically sorted T cell population were checked by analytical flow cytometry. From each sorted fraction, genomic DNA was isolated and quantified by UV absorbance on a Nanodrop 2000c. Using the deep immunoSEQ assay, TCR CDR3 regions were amplified from genomic DNA by multiplex PCR. Extracted genomic DNA from each cell subset was spread evenly across all wells of several immunoSEQ 96-well plates, with each plate serving as a replicate. For sorted subsets, each replicate PCR was loaded with around 200 ng genomic DNA, equivalent to 30,000 or so T cell genomes. Purified libraries were quantified with a Qubit 3.0 fluorometer, sized on a Bioanalyzer 2100, and re-quantified with the KAPA Library Quantification kit. A separate single-read 150-cycle Illumina NextSeq 550 flow cell was used to sequence each immunoSEQ 96-well plate. In the authors' own workflow: Because the immunoSEQ output included only junctional sequences and no quality scores, the filtering could not be the same as the filtering used for full-length reads. Sequences were annotated with PyIR, a Python wrapper for IgBLAST v1.9, and V/J genes and CDR3 were assigned using IMGT germline references. Reads with weak V/J assignments (E-value above 1e-6), missing CDR3, stop codons, out-of-frame junctions, or ambiguous translated residues were removed. A V3J clonotype was defined by an identical inferred V gene, J gene, and CDR3 amino acid sequence. Percentage overlap between repertoires was computed as shared unique clonotypes divided by the size of the smaller repertoire. RTK rarefaction, the Chao1 estimator, and Recon v2.1 estimates of unobserved clonotypes were used to assess repertoire richness. Generation probabilities for all TCRbeta clonotypes obtained by the gDNA method from several donors were computed using OLGA. Held by TCRdb, this immuneACCESS table contains in-frame sequences only and omits some clones. Under half of the omission traces to an unresolved V gene where checked; the cause of the rest is unknown. D and trimming were read from the DNA, whereas the V and J calls and clone size are those reported in that table. A total of approximately 740,000 clones appear in this sample, around 93% of them only once. In total, the top ten clones hold 24% of the sample.

What the authors observed across the whole study: Rarefaction of sorted-subset datasets indicated incomplete sequencing despite the large sequencing depth. Higher generation probabilities were observed for clonotypes shared by all four sorted-subset donors than for non-shared clonotypes. Across a few donors, about 5.2% of naive CD4, 3.5% of naive CD8, 2% to 2.5% of memory CD4, and about 0.44% of memory CD8 clonotypes were shared. Because the study included only a small number of donors, the genetic and exposure-history diversity represented was limited. Naive subsets generally had larger estimated clonotype richness than memory subsets. Sampling was restricted to blood, and TCR repertoires in tissue are likely to differ from TCR repertoires in blood. Pairwise subsampling led to the expectation that sequencing depth would affect the degree of clonotype sharing among donors.

The source material was naive CD8+ T cells sorted from blood. The sample's cell subset or site label is to be understood as: CD45RA+CCR7+. This clonotype was sampled from a young man in good health.

The CDR3 region: CAWSGGIGLAGNTIYF. The DNA sequence follows: TGTGCCTGGAGTGGAGGGATTGGATTGGCTGGAAACACCATATATTTT. The chain is made from TRBV30 and TRBJ1-3, with no reliable assignment of the D segment. Sequences GTSNPN (CDR1) and SVGIG (CDR2) are obtained from the germline V gene (reference sequence). Measured from the cysteine to the phenylalanine, the CDR3 is 16 residues long. Of all the DNA, just the CDR3 is kept, 48 bases in frame from base 1. Trimming at the junction amounts to 1 base on V and 2 bases on J, and the germline ends lie 15 bases apart.